This TCR beta chain was retrieved from a study of CD8 T cells in Susac syndrome (dated by TCRdb to about 2019). With regard to the full study: Whether CD8+ T cell activation and differentiation in Susac syndrome was antigen driven was tested using repertoire sequencing. The full study reports these points: The study acknowledged that relatively few individuals were included in the TCR sequencing and HLA analysis.

For CDR1 and CDR2, the germline V gene lists SGDLS and YYNGEE. The trim is 0 bases for V and 4 bases for J, with a gap of 14 bases between the germline ends. Including the terminal cysteine and phenylalanine, the CDR3 comprises 16 residues. The entry retains the CDR3 DNA only, 48 bases that are in frame from base 1. RNA was extracted using the RNeasy kit, and roughly 0.5 to 1 ug of the RNA was reverse transcribed with random hexamers. The immunoSEQ multiplex PCR assay, which covers 54 Vbeta and 13 Jbeta segments, was used to amplify TCR beta CDR3 regions. Bias from PCR amplification was corrected by using a synthetic template baseline for primer optimization and for computational correction. Under the source paper's analysis protocol: Only productive sequences were kept, with reads annotated to V, D and J genes according to IMGT and analyzed in immunoSEQ Analyzer. Clonality was calculated as one minus the Shannon entropy normalized by log2 of the number of productive unique sequences. For each patient and control, public and private clones were evaluated among the 100 most prevalent clones. A clone was defined as Susac-specific if it was absent from the healthy and MS cohorts, from roughly 990 published viral clones and from other ImmuneACCESS disease sequences. The public sequencing data were trimmed at Q25 with fastp and processed into clonotypes with MiXCR by TCRdb, which kept only in-frame beta chains. One record per CDR3 amino acid sequence lists the most common genes and DNA. TCRdb, not the original authors, processed these V and J calls. A total of around 130,000 distinct CDR3 sequences appear in this sample, 85% to 95% of them only once. The ten largest make up more than 0.095% of the sample.

This clonotype was picked up one time. What antigen it recognizes has not been identified. No much larger clone is present one base from it, and per-base qualities are unavailable. A single read constitutes weak evidence. Peripheral blood CD8+ and CD4+ T cells from healthy donors, Susac syndrome patients and multiple sclerosis patients were profiled using high-throughput TCR beta sequencing. Healthy donors were included as age- and sex-matched controls. CD8+ TEMRA cells were enriched by FACS, while bulk CD8+ and CD4+ T cells were purified by magnetic negative isolation. Blood was collected in EDTA tubes and processed within 24 hours, with PBMCs isolated through density gradient centrifugation. PBMCs intended for TCR sequencing were frozen in liquid nitrogen and were later thawed in a 37 degrees C water bath. The sorted or isolated CD4+, CD8+ and CD8+ TEMRA cells reached a purity of at least 90%.

The clonotype originates from a human donor in good health. The V and J genes are TRBV9 and TRBJ2-1, with the D gene call left open. Sequencing used CD4+ T cells from PBMCs. CDR3 sequence: CASSVVGGPEYNEQFF. At the DNA level, the sequence is TGTGCCAGCAGCGTAGTGGGCGGCCCGGAGTACAATGAGCAGTTCTTC.